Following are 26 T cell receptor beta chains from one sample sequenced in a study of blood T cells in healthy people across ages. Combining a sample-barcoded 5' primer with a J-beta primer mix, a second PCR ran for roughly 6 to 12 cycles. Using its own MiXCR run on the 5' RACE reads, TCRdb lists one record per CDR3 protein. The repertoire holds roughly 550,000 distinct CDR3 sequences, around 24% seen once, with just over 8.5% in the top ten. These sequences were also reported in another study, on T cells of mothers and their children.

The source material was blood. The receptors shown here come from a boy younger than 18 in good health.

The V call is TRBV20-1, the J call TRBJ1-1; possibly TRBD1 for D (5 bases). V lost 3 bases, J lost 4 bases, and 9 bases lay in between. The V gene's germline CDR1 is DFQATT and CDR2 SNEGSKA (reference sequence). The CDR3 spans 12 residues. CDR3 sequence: CSARAGGTEAFF. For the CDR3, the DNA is TGCAGTGCTAGGGCGGGGGGCACTGAAGCTTTCTTT.

The CDR3 nucleotides read TGTGCCAGCAGCTTTAACAGGATGAACACTGAAGCTTTCTTT. This sequence encodes CASSFNRMNTEAFF. This chain uses TRBV7-2 with TRBJ1-1; the D gene is possibly TRBD1 (5 bases). Germline V gives CDR1 SGHTA, CDR2 FQGNSA. Trimming took 3 bases from V and 0 from J, leaving 8 bases between them. The CDR3 sequence is 14 residues long.

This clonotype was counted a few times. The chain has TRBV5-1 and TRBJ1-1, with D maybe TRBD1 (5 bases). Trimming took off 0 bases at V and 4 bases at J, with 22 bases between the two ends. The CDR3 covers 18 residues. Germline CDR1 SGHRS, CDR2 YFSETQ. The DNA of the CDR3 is TGCGCCAGCAGCTTGGGGAGGGACCGTTTGACCGTTGGCACTGAAGCTTTCTTT. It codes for CASSLGRDRLTVGTEAFF.

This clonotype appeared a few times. DNA of the CDR3: TGTGCCAGCAGTTCCTCGACGGGCTTTGGGGAAAAACTGTTTTTT. It specifies CASSSSTGFGEKLFF. The chain has TRBV28 and TRBJ1-4; no clear D gene. The germline V and J ends were trimmed by 4 bases and 8 bases, with 17 bases remaining between them. Germline V gives CDR1 MDHEN, CDR2 SYDVKM. CDR3 size: 15 residues.

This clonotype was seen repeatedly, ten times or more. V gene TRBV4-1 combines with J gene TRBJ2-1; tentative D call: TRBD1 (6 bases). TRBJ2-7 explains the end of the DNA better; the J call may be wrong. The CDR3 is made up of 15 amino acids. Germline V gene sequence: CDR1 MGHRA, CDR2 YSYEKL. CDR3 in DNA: TGCGCCAGCAGCCAGCCGACAGGCTACGCCTACGAGCAGTACTTC. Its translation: CASSQPTGYAYEQYF.

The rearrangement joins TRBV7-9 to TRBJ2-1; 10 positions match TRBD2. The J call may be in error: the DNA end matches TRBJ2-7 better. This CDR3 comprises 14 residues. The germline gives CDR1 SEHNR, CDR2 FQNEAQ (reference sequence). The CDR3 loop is CASRPGTSANEQYF. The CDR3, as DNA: TGTGCCAGCAGACCCGGGACTAGCGCCAACGAGCAGTACTTC.

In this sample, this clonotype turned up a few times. The CDR3 loop is CASSRSLGDNEQFF. CDR3 DNA sequence: TGTGCCAGCTCACGTTCTCTGGGTGACAATGAGCAGTTCTTC. The chain uses TRBV18 and TRBJ2-1; D gene uncertain. The CDR3 spans 14 residues. The ends were cut back, 4 bases at V and 5 bases at J, with 12 bases in the middle. CDR1 is KGHSH and CDR2 is LQKENI in the germline V gene.

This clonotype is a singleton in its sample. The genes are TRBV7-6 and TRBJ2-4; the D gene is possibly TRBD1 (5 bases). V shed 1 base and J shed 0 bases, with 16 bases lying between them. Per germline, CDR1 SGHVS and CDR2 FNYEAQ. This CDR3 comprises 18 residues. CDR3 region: CASSLGPRVGIAKNIQYF. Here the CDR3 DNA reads TGTGCCAGCAGCTTAGGTCCCAGGGTAGGAATAGCCAAAAACATTCAGTACTTC.

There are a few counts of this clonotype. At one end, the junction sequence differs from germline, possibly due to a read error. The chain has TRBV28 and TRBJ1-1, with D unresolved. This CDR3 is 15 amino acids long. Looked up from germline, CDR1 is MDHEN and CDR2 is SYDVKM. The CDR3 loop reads CAGSPRTEMNTEAFF. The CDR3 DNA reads TGTGCCGGCAGTCCACGGACGGAGATGAACACTGAAGCTTTCTTT. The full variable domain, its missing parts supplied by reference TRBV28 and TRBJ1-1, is DVKVTQSSRYLVKRTGEKVFLECVQDMDHENMFWYRQDPGLGLRLIYFSYDVKMKEKGDIPEGYSVSREKKERFSLILESASTNQTSMYLCAGSPRTEMNTEAFFGQGTRLTVV.

The CDR3 reads CASSLERGPSSYEQYF. The CDR3 DNA reads TGCGCCAGCAGCTTGGAGCGGGGCCCAAGCTCCTACGAGCAGTACTTC. The chain is built from TRBV5-1 and TRBJ2-7; 7 positions match TRBD2. J lost 0 bases, V lost 0 bases, and 6 bases had no gene match. Per germline, CDR1 SGHRS and CDR2 YFSETQ. The CDR3 is 16 residues long.

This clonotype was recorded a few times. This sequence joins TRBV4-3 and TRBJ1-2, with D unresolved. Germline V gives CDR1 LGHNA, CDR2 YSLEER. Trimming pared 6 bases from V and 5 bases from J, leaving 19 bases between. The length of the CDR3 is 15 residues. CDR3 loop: CASRRTPNRDYGYTF. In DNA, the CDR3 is TGCGCCAGCAGACGGACCCCGAATAGGGATTATGGCTACACCTTC.

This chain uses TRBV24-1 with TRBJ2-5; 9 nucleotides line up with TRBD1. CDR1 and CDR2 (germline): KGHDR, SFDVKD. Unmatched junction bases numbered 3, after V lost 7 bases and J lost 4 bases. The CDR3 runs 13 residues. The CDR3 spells CATRPTGGETQYF. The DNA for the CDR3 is TGTGCCACCAGACCGACAGGGGGAGAGACCCAGTACTTC.

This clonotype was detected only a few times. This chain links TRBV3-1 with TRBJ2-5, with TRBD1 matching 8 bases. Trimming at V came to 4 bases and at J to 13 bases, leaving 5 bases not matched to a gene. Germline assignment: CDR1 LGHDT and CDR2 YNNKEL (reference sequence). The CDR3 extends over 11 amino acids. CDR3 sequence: CASSRTGPLYF. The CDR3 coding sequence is TGTGCCAGCAGCCGGACAGGGCCCTTGTACTTC.

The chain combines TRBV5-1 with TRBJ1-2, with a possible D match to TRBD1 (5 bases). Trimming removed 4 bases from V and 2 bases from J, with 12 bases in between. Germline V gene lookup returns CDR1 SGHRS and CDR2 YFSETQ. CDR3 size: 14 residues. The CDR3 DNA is TGCGCCAGCAGCCAACAGGACGGGAACTATGGCTACACCTTC. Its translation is CASSQQDGNYGYTF.

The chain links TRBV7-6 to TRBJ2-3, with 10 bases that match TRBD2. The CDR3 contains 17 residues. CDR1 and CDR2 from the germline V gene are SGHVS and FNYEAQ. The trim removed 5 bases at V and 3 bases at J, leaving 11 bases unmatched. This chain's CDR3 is CASSPPASGGPTDTQYF. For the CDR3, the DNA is TGTGCCAGCAGCCCCCCGGCTAGCGGGGGACCTACAGATACGCAGTATTTT.

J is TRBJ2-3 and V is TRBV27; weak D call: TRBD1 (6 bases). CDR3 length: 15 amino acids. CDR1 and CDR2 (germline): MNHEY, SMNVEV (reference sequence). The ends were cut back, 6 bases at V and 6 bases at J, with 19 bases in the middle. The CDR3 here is CASSHGQLIVDTQYF. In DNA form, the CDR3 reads TGTGCCAGCAGCCACGGACAGCTTATTGTCGATACGCAGTATTTT.

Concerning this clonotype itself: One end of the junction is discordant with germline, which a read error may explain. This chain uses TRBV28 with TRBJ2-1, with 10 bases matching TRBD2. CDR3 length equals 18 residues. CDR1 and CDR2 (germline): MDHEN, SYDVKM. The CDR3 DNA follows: TGTGCCAGCAGTTTTCCGATAGCGGGAGGAAACTCCTACAATGAGCAGCTCTTC. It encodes CASSFPIAGGNSYNEQLF. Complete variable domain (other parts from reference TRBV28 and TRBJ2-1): DVKVTQSSRYLVKRTGEKVFLECVQDMDHENMFWYRQDPGLGLRLIYFSYDVKMKEKGDIPEGYSVSREKKERFSLILESASTNQTSMYLCASSFPIAGGNSYNEQLFGPGTRLTVL.

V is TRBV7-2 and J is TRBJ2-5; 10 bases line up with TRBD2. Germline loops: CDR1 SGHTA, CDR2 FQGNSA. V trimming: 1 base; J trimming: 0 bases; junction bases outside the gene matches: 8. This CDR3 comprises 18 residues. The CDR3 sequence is CASSLGPSGGVYQETQYF. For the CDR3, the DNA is TGTGCCAGCAGCTTAGGGCCTAGCGGGGGTGTGTACCAAGAGACCCAGTACTTC.

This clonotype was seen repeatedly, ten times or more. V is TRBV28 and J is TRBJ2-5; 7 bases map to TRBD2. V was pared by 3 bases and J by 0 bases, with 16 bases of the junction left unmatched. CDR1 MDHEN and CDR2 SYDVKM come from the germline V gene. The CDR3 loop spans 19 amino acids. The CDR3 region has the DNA TGTGCCAGCAGTTTTTCCCCAACCGCGGGGGTAAACAACCAAGAGACCCAGTACTTC. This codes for CASSFSPTAGVNNQETQYF.

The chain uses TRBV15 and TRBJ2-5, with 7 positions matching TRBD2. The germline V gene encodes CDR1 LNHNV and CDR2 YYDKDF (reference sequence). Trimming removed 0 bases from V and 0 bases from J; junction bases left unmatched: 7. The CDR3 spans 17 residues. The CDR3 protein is CATSREASGIHQETQYF. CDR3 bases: TGTGCCACCAGCAGAGAGGCTAGCGGTATCCACCAAGAGACCCAGTACTTC.

The CDR3 reads CASSTGDTNYGYTF. For the CDR3, the DNA is TGTGCCAGTAGTACCGGAGATACTAACTATGGCTACACCTTC. The J gene is TRBJ1-2, the V gene TRBV19; the D is unclear. Germline V gene lookup returns CDR1 LNHDA and CDR2 SQIVND (reference sequence). V was pared by 4 bases and J by 0 bases, with 9 bases between. This CDR3 region has 14 residues.

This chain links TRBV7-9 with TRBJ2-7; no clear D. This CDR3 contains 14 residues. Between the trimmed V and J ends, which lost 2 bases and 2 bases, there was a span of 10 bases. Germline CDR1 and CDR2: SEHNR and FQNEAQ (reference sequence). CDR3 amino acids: CASSLPAFPYEQYF. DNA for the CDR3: TGTGCCAGCAGCTTACCCGCGTTTCCCTACGAGCAGTACTTC.

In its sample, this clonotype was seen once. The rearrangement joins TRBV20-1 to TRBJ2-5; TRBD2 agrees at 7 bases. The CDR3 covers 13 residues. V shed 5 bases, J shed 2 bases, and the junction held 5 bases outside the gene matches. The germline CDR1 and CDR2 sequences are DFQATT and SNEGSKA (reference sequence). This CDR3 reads CSAAGVLQETQYF. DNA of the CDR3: TGCAGTGCTGCGGGGGTCTTGCAAGAGACCCAGTACTTC.

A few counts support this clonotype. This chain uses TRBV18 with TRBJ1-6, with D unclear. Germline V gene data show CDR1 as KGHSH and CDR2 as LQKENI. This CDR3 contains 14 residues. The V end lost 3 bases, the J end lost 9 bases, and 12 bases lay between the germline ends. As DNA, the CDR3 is TGTGCCAGCTCACCTAGGGAGGGTGTTTCACCCCTCCACTTT. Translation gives CASSPREGVSPLHF.

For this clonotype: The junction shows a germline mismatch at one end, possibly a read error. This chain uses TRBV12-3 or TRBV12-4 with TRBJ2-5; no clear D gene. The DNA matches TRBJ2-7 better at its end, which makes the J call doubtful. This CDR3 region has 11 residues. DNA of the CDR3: TGCGCCAGCAGTTCCCTCCTCGAGCAGTACTTC. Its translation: CASSSLLEQYF.

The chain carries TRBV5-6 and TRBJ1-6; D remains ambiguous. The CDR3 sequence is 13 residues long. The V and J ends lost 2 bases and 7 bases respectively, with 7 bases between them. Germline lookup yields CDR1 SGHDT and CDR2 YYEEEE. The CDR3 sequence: CASSFRWNSPLHF. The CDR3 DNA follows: TGTGCCAGCAGCTTCAGGTGGAATTCACCCCTCCACTTT.